This entry lists 14 T cell receptor beta chains sequenced from one sample in a study of cytomegalovirus exposure and HLA in healthy donors. With 60 Vbeta and 13 Jbeta primers, the PCR was carried out. Profiled with immunoSEQ multiplex PCR; TCRdb holds only in-frame clones, not every one. The data contain 180,000 or so clones, about 77% of them singletons. Sequences were obtained from PBMCs. These receptors were obtained from a woman between 25 and 40 years old in good health and CMV-seropositive.

The chain uses TRBV4-3 and TRBJ1-4, with D uncertain. This CDR3 is 15 amino acids long. CDR1 is LGHNA and CDR2 is YSLEER in the germline V gene. The V end was cut by 0 bases, the J end by 8 bases, with 13 bases between. CDR3 in amino acids: CASSQEGSEMEKLFF. The CDR3 DNA sequence: TGCGCCAGCAGCCAAGAAGGCAGCGAGATGGAAAAACTGTTTTTT.

This clone was picked up a small number of times. This chain connects TRBV27 to TRBJ2-7; perhaps TRBD1 as D (6 bases). Trimming removed 0 bases at V and 5 bases at J, with 14 bases between. The CDR3 runs to 15 residues. Germline CDR1 reads MNHEY; CDR2 reads SMNVEV (reference sequence). This chain's CDR3 is CASSLSGFRQDEQYF. The CDR3 coding sequence is TGTGCCAGCAGTTTATCGGGATTTCGACAGGACGAGCAGTACTTC.

This clone has only a few counts. The chain joins TRBV7-9 to TRBJ2-1; D may be TRBD1 (7 bases). Germline V gene data show CDR1 as SEHNR and CDR2 as FQNEAQ (reference sequence). There are 15 residues in the CDR3. Trimming shortened V by 3 bases and J by 2 bases, and 11 bases separated the two germline ends. The CDR3: CASSFRGAPYNEQFF. The CDR3 DNA is TGTGCCAGCAGCTTCAGGGGGGCCCCCTACAATGAGCAGTTCTTC.

The chain couples TRBV7-3 to TRBJ2-3; maybe TRBD2 (6 bases). Germline assignment: CDR1 SGHTA and CDR2 FQGTGA. With 2 bases removed from V and 2 bases from J, the gap between germline ends came to 11 bases. This CDR3 contains 15 residues. CDR3 coding DNA: TGTGCCAGCAGCTTAGGAGGGGCCCCCACAGATACGCAGTATTTT. Translation: CASSLGGAPTDTQYF.

V and J are TRBV7-2 and TRBJ1-2; 9 nucleotides match TRBD1. The germline V gene encodes CDR1 SGHTA and CDR2 FQGNSA. The V gene end was trimmed by 5 bases and the J gene end by 1 base; junction bases not matched to a gene: 5. The CDR3 contains 15 residues. The CDR3 spells CASSGQGQGNYGYTF. The CDR3, as DNA: TGTGCCAGCAGCGGACAGGGACAGGGTAACTATGGCTACACCTTC.

This clone was picked up a small number of times. The gene calls are TRBV6-5 and TRBJ2-7; 7 bases match TRBD1. CDR1 is MNHEY and CDR2 is SVGAGI in the germline V gene. The CDR3 contains 15 residues. The J segment lost 3 bases and the V segment lost 0 bases, leaving 5 bases of the junction unmatched. This chain's CDR3 is CASSYSGQRNYEQYF. The CDR3 coding sequence is TGTGCCAGCAGTTACTCGGGACAGCGTAACTACGAGCAGTACTTC.

The chain carries TRBV7-2 and TRBJ1-5, with unresolved D. Trimming stripped 3 bases from V and 7 bases from J, with 13 bases between. CDR3 length: 14 amino acids. Per germline, CDR1 SGHTA and CDR2 FQGNSA. CDR3 in DNA: TGTGCCAGCAGCTTCTATTATTCAAGACAGCCCCAGCATTTT. Translation gives CASSFYYSRQPQHF.

V is TRBV7-3 and J is TRBJ1-2, with a weak D call TRBD1 (5 bases). With 0 bases removed from V and 6 bases from J, the gap between germline ends came to 8 bases. CDR1 is SGHTA and CDR2 is FQGTGA in the germline V gene. CDR3 length equals 13 residues. The CDR3 DNA reads as TGTGCCAGCAGCTTAACAGGGGTCGATGGCTACACCTTC. The encoded protein is CASSLTGVDGYTF.

CDR3 sequence reads: CASSGGEGSGQPQHF. CDR3 coding DNA: TGTGCCAGCAGTGGTGGGGAGGGGAGCGGGCAGCCCCAGCATTTT. The V and J genes are TRBV2 and TRBJ1-5; weak D call: TRBD1 (5 bases). The CDR3 length is 15 residues. V lost 4 bases and J lost 7, with 17 bases in between. The germline V gene has CDR1 SNHLY and CDR2 FYNNEI. Based on the CDR3 plus reference TRBV2 and TRBJ1-5, the full variable domain is EPEVTQTPSHQVTQMGQEVILRCVPISNHLYFYWYRQILGQKVEFLVSFYNNEISEKSEIFDDQFSVERPDGSNFTLKIRSTKLEDSAMYFCASSGGEGSGQPQHFGDGTRLSIL.

The V and J genes are TRBV4-1 and TRBJ2-1, with TRBD2 matching 11 bases. This CDR3 contains 17 residues. V gave up 0 bases and J gave up 9 bases; unmatched junction bases: 10. Germline-derived CDR1 and CDR2 are MGHRA and YSYEKL. CDR3 protein: CASSQDLSGGASGEQFF. The CDR3 DNA sequence: TGCGCCAGCAGCCAAGACCTTAGCGGGGGGGCCTCCGGTGAGCAGTTCTTC.

This clone was detected a few times. Additional DNA sequences in this sample encode the identical CDR3. The chain has TRBV28 and TRBJ1-2; no definite D call. The ends were cut back, 5 bases at V and 0 bases at J, with 4 bases in the middle. The CDR3 spans 12 residues. Germline CDR1 is MDHEN and CDR2 is SYDVKM. CDR3 DNA sequence: TGTGCCAGCAGTCTAGCTAACTATGGCTACACCTTC. Its protein is CASSLANYGYTF.

The CDR3 is CASSYRGSGPTEAFF. The CDR3 nucleotides read TGTGCCAGCAGCTATCGGGGTTCGGGTCCCACTGAAGCTTTCTTT. The chain has TRBV11-1 and TRBJ1-1, with D unclear. Trimming shortened V by 4 bases and J by 4 bases, and 16 bases separated the two germline ends. CDR3 size: 15 residues. The V gene's germline CDR1 is SGHAT and CDR2 FQDESV (reference sequence).

V and J are TRBV7-9 and TRBJ1-2; the D is unclear. CDR3 length: 15 residues. Germline lookup yields CDR1 SEHNR and CDR2 FQNEAQ (reference sequence). Trimming cost V 4 bases and J 3 bases, with 15 bases left between them. The CDR3 spells CASSSGWPGYYGYTF. In DNA, the CDR3 is TGTGCCAGCAGCTCCGGCTGGCCAGGCTACTATGGCTACACCTTC. Looking up the rest from reference TRBV7-9 and TRBJ1-2 gives the full variable domain: DTGVSQNPRHKITKRGQNVTFRCDPISEHNRLYWYRQTLGQGPEFLTYFQNEAQLEKSRLLSDRFSAERPKGSFSTLEIQRTEQGDSAMYLCASSSGWPGYYGYTFGSGTRLTVV.

The rearrangement links TRBV7-9 to TRBJ2-5; 8 bases map to TRBD1. The CDR3 sequence is 13 residues long. The germline CDR1 and CDR2 sequences are SEHNR and FQNEAQ (reference sequence). J lost 5 bases, V lost 5 bases, and 4 bases had no gene match. CDR3: CASSPRGRETQYF. In nucleotides, the CDR3 is TGTGCCAGCAGCCCCAGGGGGCGGGAGACCCAGTACTTC.